The rows below give T cell receptor beta chains drawn from one sample of a study of T-cell memory formation after mild COVID-19. TCRdb analysed the 5' RACE reads with MiXCR anew, one entry per CDR3 protein. The sample contains roughly 240,000 distinct CDR3 sequences, 15% to 17% of which appear only once. Sequenced material: PBMCs or a T cell subset sorted from them (not recorded which). The receptor set was obtained from an adult woman who had mild COVID-19 (a few samples of this study predate the infection). Cell type and time point are not known. Each CDR3 is given with its conserved first and last residue. Part of the rows lack a size; the others show once, few, many or a class for expanded clones.

v_gene: TRBV20-1
abundance: .
j_gene: TRBJ2-7
CDR3aa: CSAMKAYEQYF

v_gene: TRBV13
abundance: few
j_gene: TRBJ2-3
CDR3aa: CASSLPSSGVGDTQYF

v_gene: TRBV19
abundance: few
j_gene: TRBJ2-2
CDR3aa: CASSPGRARTNTGELFF

v_gene: TRBV7-9
abundance: few
j_gene: TRBJ2-7
CDR3aa: CASSYGPGTWKF

v_gene: TRBV5-1
abundance: many
j_gene: TRBJ2-5
CDR3aa: CASSLDPRAQETQYF

v_gene: TRBV6-1
abundance: .
j_gene: TRBJ2-7
CDR3aa: CASSNGQDGAQYF

v_gene: TRBV19
abundance: few
j_gene: TRBJ1-1
CDR3aa: CASRTGTANTEAFF

v_gene: TRBV20-1
abundance: many
j_gene: TRBJ1-2
CDR3aa: CSASGTGETGYTF

v_gene: TRBV19
abundance: .
j_gene: TRBJ2-2
CDR3aa: CASSGQLANTGELFF

v_gene: TRBV20-1
abundance: .
j_gene: TRBJ1-5
CDR3aa: CSARKGAGGNQPQHF

v_gene: TRBV4-1
abundance: few
j_gene: TRBJ1-1
CDR3aa: CASSQEWSQGLNTEAFF

v_gene: TRBV7-6
abundance: .
j_gene: TRBJ2-5
CDR3aa: CASSLRDRGTQETQYF

v_gene: TRBV5-1
abundance: many
j_gene: TRBJ2-1
CDR3aa: CASSSGTSGSGRYNEQFF

v_gene: TRBV7-3
abundance: few
j_gene: TRBJ1-6
CDR3aa: CASSSPPGGLHF

v_gene: TRBV5-1
abundance: .
j_gene: TRBJ2-5
CDR3aa: CASSERSGQETQYF

v_gene: TRBV14
abundance: few
j_gene: TRBJ2-1
CDR3aa: CASSGGSTYNEQFF

v_gene: TRBV5-6
abundance: few
j_gene: TRBJ2-3
CDR3aa: CASSLKQGVSTDTQYF

v_gene: TRBV12-3/TRBV12-4
abundance: few
j_gene: TRBJ1-1
CDR3aa: CASNYGANTEAFF

v_gene: TRBV30
abundance: many
j_gene: TRBJ2-7
CDR3aa: CAWRALTPGTGYYEQYF

v_gene: TRBV5-1
abundance: .
j_gene: TRBJ2-3
CDR3aa: CASSLDFSTDTQYF

v_gene: TRBV6-5
abundance: .
j_gene: TRBJ1-3
CDR3aa: CASGASGNTIYF

v_gene: TRBV21-1
abundance: .
j_gene: TRBJ1-2
CDR3aa: CASSKNAREGNYGYTF

v_gene: TRBV18
abundance: .
j_gene: TRBJ1-1
CDR3aa: CASSVTDTQAFF

v_gene: TRBV18
abundance: .
j_gene: TRBJ2-5
CDR3aa: CASSSDQETQYF

v_gene: TRBV11-2
abundance: .
j_gene: TRBJ1-1
CDR3aa: CASSNGRGLTEAFF

v_gene: TRBV4-1
abundance: .
j_gene: TRBJ2-1
CDR3aa: CASSHGERGVNEQFF

v_gene: TRBV29-1
abundance: once
j_gene: TRBJ1-3
CDR3aa: CSVEGRSGNTIYF

v_gene: TRBV7-9
abundance: few
j_gene: TRBJ2-3
CDR3aa: CASSLGQGRYF

v_gene: TRBV4-2
abundance: few
j_gene: TRBJ2-5
CDR3aa: CASSRGGQEETQYF

v_gene: TRBV11-2
abundance: few
j_gene: TRBJ2-7
CDR3aa: CASSGGTGGSGIYEQYF

v_gene: TRBV5-1
abundance: many
j_gene: TRBJ2-1
CDR3aa: CASSAHNEQFF

v_gene: TRBV6-5
abundance: few
j_gene: TRBJ2-1
CDR3aa: CASRVTGTSSYNEQFF

v_gene: TRBV11-3
abundance: few
j_gene: TRBJ1-2
CDR3aa: CASSYDQTAIGGYTF

v_gene: TRBV30
abundance: .
j_gene: TRBJ1-2
CDR3aa: CAWSEGKGYGYTF

v_gene: TRBV6-1
abundance: .
j_gene: TRBJ1-6
CDR3aa: CAITRGAHNSPLHF

v_gene: TRBV6-5
abundance: .
j_gene: TRBJ1-1
CDR3aa: CASSYGRTGHTEAFF

v_gene: TRBV27
abundance: few
j_gene: TRBJ2-7
CDR3aa: CASSRQGGHEQYF

v_gene: TRBV6-5
abundance: .
j_gene: TRBJ1-2
CDR3aa: CASSYAGRDGYTF

v_gene: TRBV24-1
abundance: .
j_gene: TRBJ2-1
CDR3aa: CATSDSPPRGTYNEQFF

v_gene: TRBV7-2
abundance: .
j_gene: TRBJ2-3
CDR3aa: CASSPDGLGKDTQYF

v_gene: TRBV3-1
abundance: .
j_gene: TRBJ1-4
CDR3aa: CASSQDPTTNEKLFF

v_gene: TRBV2
abundance: few
j_gene: TRBJ1-5
CDR3aa: CASSEQSNQPQHF

v_gene: TRBV20-1
abundance: .
j_gene: TRBJ2-4
CDR3aa: CSARDPRGTGVDIQYF

v_gene: TRBV3-1
abundance: .
j_gene: TRBJ1-1
CDR3aa: CASSYPQKNTEAFF

v_gene: TRBV12-3/TRBV12-4
abundance: many
j_gene: TRBJ1-2
CDR3aa: CASSPLKGGVAGYTF

v_gene: TRBV7-2
abundance: .
j_gene: TRBJ2-2
CDR3aa: CASSLVLAGANTGELFF

v_gene: TRBV29-1
abundance: .
j_gene: TRBJ2-2
CDR3aa: CSVDAGRGRTGELFF

v_gene: TRBV3-1
abundance: .
j_gene: TRBJ1-1
CDR3aa: CASSQDQGNTEAFF

v_gene: TRBV4-1
abundance: few
j_gene: TRBJ2-3
CDR3aa: CASSQAGLYTDTQYF

v_gene: TRBV5-1
abundance: many
j_gene: TRBJ2-1
CDR3aa: CASSLAGGSIGNEQFF

v_gene: TRBV18
abundance: few
j_gene: TRBJ1-6
CDR3aa: CASSPAAGANSPLHF

v_gene: TRBV6-5
abundance: .
j_gene: TRBJ1-1
CDR3aa: CASSRLTVAFF

v_gene: TRBV5-4
abundance: many
j_gene: TRBJ2-1
CDR3aa: CASSLAGLAGGLRYNEQFF

v_gene: TRBV19
abundance: .
j_gene: TRBJ1-1
CDR3aa: CASSRILGQENTEAFF

v_gene: TRBV5-6
abundance: few
j_gene: TRBJ1-1
CDR3aa: CASRMQGAGTEAFF